The 30 T cell receptor beta chains reported below all come from one sample, sequenced in a study of T cell responses to AZD1222 COVID-19 vaccine. TCRdb's copy holds only in-frame clones and misses some; the assay was immunoSEQ multiplex PCR. Of over 110,000 clones listed, roughly 90% are singletons. The sequenced sample was peripheral blood, obtained 28 days after the second AZD1222 dose. These receptors were collected from an adult who received the AZD1222 COVID-19 vaccine.

This rearrangement joins TRBV18 to TRBJ2-7; TRBD2 aligns across 9 bases. The CDR3 sequence is 15 residues long. V lost 4 bases to trimming and J lost 5 bases; unmatched junction nucleotides: 9. CDR1 and CDR2 (germline): KGHSH, LQKENI. The CDR3: CASSQNSAGGDEQYF. The DNA for the CDR3 is TGTGCCAGCTCACAGAACTCCGCGGGAGGGGACGAGCAGTACTTC.

This rearrangement joins TRBV12-3 or TRBV12-4 to TRBJ1-2; tentative D call: TRBD1 (5 bases). V dropped 7 bases and J dropped 7 bases, with 13 bases sitting between them. CDR3 size: 12 residues. The chain's CDR3 is CASMRGISGYTF. The DNA of the CDR3 is TGTGCCAGCATGCGGGGGATTTCTGGCTACACCTTC.

This clone was recorded only once. This chain joins TRBV10-3 and TRBJ2-7; 7 positions match TRBD1. The CDR3 is 14 residues long. The V gene end was trimmed by 8 bases and the J gene end by 0 bases; junction bases not matched to a gene: 7. Germline-derived CDR1 and CDR2 are ENHRY and SYGVKD. CDR3 loop: CAIGLTGVSYEQYF. As DNA, the CDR3 is TGTGCCATCGGGCTAACAGGGGTCTCCTACGAGCAGTACTTC.

The CDR3 sequence is CASSESPGSQPQHF. The CDR3 nucleotides are TGTGCCAGCAGTGAATCCCCAGGGTCTCAGCCCCAGCATTTT. The J gene is TRBJ1-5, the V gene TRBV6-1, with D possibly matching TRBD1 (5 bases). Germline V gene data show CDR1 as MNHNS and CDR2 as SASEGT. V lost 2 bases and J 6 bases, leaving 11 bases between the germline ends. CDR3 length: 14 amino acids.

The chain recombines TRBV12-3 or TRBV12-4 with TRBJ1-1; 7 bases fit TRBD1. V shed 4 bases, J shed 8 bases, and the junction held 7 bases outside the gene matches. This CDR3 is 13 amino acids long. The CDR3 loop reads CASSSTGRTEAFF. The DNA of the CDR3 is TGTGCCAGCAGTTCGACAGGGAGAACCGAAGCTTTCTTT.

The chain combines TRBV2 with TRBJ1-3; D is perhaps TRBD1 (5 bases). Trimming cost V 6 bases and J 4 bases, with 10 bases left between them. The germline V gene has CDR1 SNHLY and CDR2 FYNNEI. The CDR3 extends over 13 amino acids. The CDR3: CASRGTTGNTIYF. The DNA of the CDR3 is TGTGCCAGCAGAGGGACTACCGGAAACACCATATATTTT.

The chain combines TRBV10-1 with TRBJ2-5, with 7 bases fitting TRBD2. With V trimmed by 2 bases and J by 3 bases, 6 bases remained unmatched. Germline assignment: CDR1 WNHNN and CDR2 SYGVQD (reference sequence). The length of the CDR3 is 15 residues. The CDR3 loop is CASSEATSGKETQYF. For the CDR3, the DNA is TGCGCCAGCAGTGAGGCAACCAGCGGGAAAGAGACCCAGTACTTC.

The DNA for the CDR3 is TGTGCCAGCAGCCTAGGACTTCGGGGGGGAGGGGAGACCCAGTACTTC. Protein: CASSLGLRGGGETQYF. This chain uses TRBV7-6 with TRBJ2-5; 8 nucleotides agree with TRBD2. The germline V gene encodes CDR1 SGHVS and CDR2 FNYEAQ. The CDR3 length is 16 residues. Trimming at V came to 5 bases and at J to 5 bases, leaving 13 bases not matched to a gene. Variable domain in full (rest from reference TRBV7-6 and TRBJ2-5): GAGVSQSPRYKVTKRGQDVALRCDPISGHVSLYWYRQALGQGPEFLTYFNYEAQQDKSGLPNDRFSAERPEGSISTLTIQRTEQRDSAMYRCASSLGLRGGGETQYFGPGTRLLVL.

V gene TRBV10-2 combines with J gene TRBJ1-1; perhaps TRBD1 as D (6 bases). Germline loops: CDR1 WSHSY, CDR2 SAAADI. The CDR3 has 13 residues. The V and J ends lost 8 bases and 1 base respectively, with 11 bases between them. CDR3 sequence reads: CASDLGGNTEAFF. The CDR3 DNA reads TGCGCCAGCGATCTAGGGGGGAACACTGAAGCTTTCTTT.

This clone was recorded once. The V and J genes are TRBV3-1 (or the pseudogene TRBV3-2) and TRBJ1-3, with D possibly TRBD1 on 6 matching bases. Germline CDR1 reads LGHDT; CDR2 reads YNNKEL (reference sequence). V was cut by 0 bases and J by 4 bases, with 10 bases left in between. The length of the CDR3 is 15 residues. The CDR3 nucleotides are TGTGCCAGCAGCCAAGAGGGCAGGGGCGGAAACACCATATATTTT. Protein sequence: CASSQEGRGGNTIYF.

This CDR3 reads CSATTQGQEDTQYF. The CDR3 nucleotides are TGCAGCGCCACAACACAGGGGCAAGAAGATACGCAGTATTTT. The chain links TRBV29-1 to TRBJ2-3, with 7 bases lining up with TRBD1. The germline gives CDR1 SQVTM, CDR2 ANQGSEA. Trimming at V came to 7 bases and at J to 5 bases, leaving 12 bases not matched to a gene. There are 14 residues in the CDR3.

This clone has a single count. The rearrangement uses TRBV6-5 and TRBJ2-2; 8 bases map to TRBD2. The CDR3 spans 15 residues. V was pared by 2 bases and J by 5 bases, with 4 bases of the junction left unmatched. Germline loops: CDR1 MNHEY, CDR2 SVGAGI. The CDR3 nucleotides read TGTGCCAGCAGTTACAGCGGGGGTGCGACCGGGGAGCTGTTTTTT. Protein product: CASSYSGGATGELFF.

The V and J genes are TRBV7-9 and TRBJ1-3; D gene ambiguous. With 5 bases removed from V and 2 bases from J, the gap between germline ends came to 7 bases. This CDR3 has 13 residues. Germline V gene sequence: CDR1 SEHNR, CDR2 FQNEAQ (reference sequence). The CDR3 region is CASSAGAGNTIYF. In nucleotides, the CDR3 is TGTGCCAGCAGCGCTGGGGCTGGAAACACCATATATTTT.

The CDR3 here is CASSLVGLGAGTGELFF. CDR3 DNA: TGTGCCAGCAGCTTAGTGGGGCTCGGGGCGGGCACCGGGGAGCTGTTTTTT. This chain joins TRBV11-2 and TRBJ2-2; either TRBD1 or TRBD2 may supply D (5 bases each). Germline CDR1 SGHAT, CDR2 FQNNGV. The CDR3 totals 17 residues. Trimming removed 1 base from V and 4 bases from J, with 16 bases in between. Looking up the rest from reference TRBV11-2 and TRBJ2-2 gives the full variable domain: EAGVAQSPRYKIIEKRQSVAFWCNPISGHATLYWYQQILGQGPKLLIQFQNNGVVDDSQLPKDRFSAERLKGVDSTLKIQPAKLEDSAVYLCASSLVGLGAGTGELFFGEGSRLTVL.

This sequence joins TRBV4-3 and TRBJ2-6, with D perhaps given as TRBD1 or TRBD2 (5 bases each). Germline V lookup: CDR1 LGHNA, CDR2 YSLEER. The V end was cut by 1 base, the J end by 0 bases, with 19 bases between. The CDR3 has 20 residues. The CDR3 DNA follows: TGCGCCAGCAGCCAAGCAATTTTTAGGTGGGACGACTCTGGGGCCAACGTCCTGACTTTC. It codes for CASSQAIFRWDDSGANVLTF.

The chain carries TRBV5-4 and TRBJ1-5; no clear D. The CDR3 length is 14 residues. Germline lookup yields CDR1 SGHNT and CDR2 YYREEE (reference sequence). Trimming took 0 bases from V and 5 from J, leaving 9 bases between them. CDR3 nucleotide sequence: TGTGCCAGCAGCTTGGGTGGGAGTGATCAGCCCCAGCATTTT. This codes for CASSLGGSDQPQHF.

The V and J genes are TRBV28 and TRBJ1-2; 7 bases map to TRBD1. Germline values: CDR1 MDHEN, CDR2 SYDVKM. With V trimmed by 10 bases and J by 8 bases, 13 bases remained unmatched. CDR3 length: 13 amino acids. The DNA of the CDR3 is TGTGCCATCCCCGACAGGGACTTTGGAGGCTACACCTTC. As protein: CAIPDRDFGGYTF.

This clone was seen just once. The chain uses TRBV11-2 and TRBJ1-2; no firm D call. CDR1 and CDR2 from the germline V gene are SGHAT and FQNNGV. V was shortened by 0 bases and J by 8 bases, with 16 bases between the two germline ends. The CDR3 runs to 15 residues. The CDR3 sequence: CASSLDGPYPAGYTF. For the CDR3, the DNA is TGTGCCAGCAGCTTAGATGGCCCCTACCCGGCGGGCTACACCTTC.

CDR3 DNA: TGTGCCAGCAGGGACAGGGTTTCCTACAATGAGCAGTTCTTC. Translating it yields CASRDRVSYNEQFF. The chain is built from TRBV6-5 and TRBJ2-1, with 8 bases that match TRBD1. Germline V lookup: CDR1 MNHEY, CDR2 SVGAGI. V gave up 6 bases and J gave up 1 base; unmatched junction bases: 2. The CDR3 contains 14 residues.

The rearrangement links TRBV5-4 to TRBJ1-1; TRBD1 agrees at 11 bases. V lost 7 bases, J lost 3 bases, and 8 bases stayed unmatched. This CDR3 is built from 15 residues. CDR1 and CDR2 (germline): SGHNT, YYREEE (reference sequence). The CDR3 region has the DNA TGTGCCAGCGGACAGGGGGCAGTAGGGTACACTGAAGCTTTCTTT. It codes for CASGQGAVGYTEAFF.

The V call is TRBV7-9, the J call TRBJ1-1; no clear D gene. CDR3 length: 14 residues. The germline V gene encodes CDR1 SEHNR and CDR2 FQNEAQ (reference sequence). V was pared by 8 bases and J by 7 bases, with 20 bases between. CDR3 sequence (DNA): TGTGCCAGCTGTGAAGGGTCTTCAGGTGGTGAAGCTTTCTTT. This gives the protein CASCEGSSGGEAFF. Full variable domain (remainder filled in from reference TRBV7-9 and TRBJ1-1): DTGVSQNPRHKITKRGQNVTFRCDPISEHNRLYWYRQTLGQGPEFLTYFQNEAQLEKSRLLSDRFSAERPKGSFSTLEIQRTEQGDSAMYLCASCEGSSGGEAFFGQGTRLTVV.

This chain joins TRBV19 and TRBJ2-3, with 9 bases matching TRBD1. The V gene end was trimmed by 3 bases and the J gene end by 6 bases; junction bases not matched to a gene: 7. The CDR3 runs to 15 residues. Germline values: CDR1 LNHDA, CDR2 SQIVND (reference sequence). In DNA form, the CDR3 reads TGTGCCAGTAGTATCGCCGGGACAGGGAAGGATACGCAGTATTTT. Translation gives CASSIAGTGKDTQYF.

The rearrangement links TRBV19 to TRBJ1-5; D might be TRBD1 (5 bases). The germline CDR1 and CDR2 sequences are LNHDA and SQIVND (reference sequence). The CDR3 spans 15 residues. Deletions cut 1 base from V and 0 bases from J, with 7 bases between. The CDR3 protein is CASSIGGVSNQPQHF. The CDR3 DNA follows: TGTGCCAGTAGTATAGGGGGGGTTAGCAATCAGCCCCAGCATTTT.

The V and J genes are TRBV19 and TRBJ2-3, with D unresolved. Germline lookup yields CDR1 LNHDA and CDR2 SQIVND (reference sequence). Between the trimmed V and J ends, which lost 3 bases and 2 bases, there was a span of 21 bases. This CDR3 has 18 residues. The CDR3: CASSMNPSRRSTTDTQYF. The CDR3 nucleotides read TGTGCCAGTAGTATGAATCCCAGCCGGAGATCCACCACAGATACGCAGTATTTT.

The chain has TRBV10-1 and TRBJ1-6, with unresolved D. The CDR3 has 13 amino acids. The germline CDR1 and CDR2 sequences are WNHNN and SYGVQD (reference sequence). V was shortened by 4 bases and J by 5 bases, with 6 bases between the two germline ends. DNA of the CDR3: TGCGCCAGCAGTGTAGGGAATAATTCACCCCTCCACTTT. Protein sequence: CASSVGNNSPLHF.

The CDR3, as DNA: TGTGCCAGCAGCCCGGGCCAGGGGCCACTACGCACAGATACGCAGTATTTT. It is translated as CASSPGQGPLRTDTQYF. This rearrangement joins TRBV7-9 to TRBJ2-3; TRBD1 is a possible D gene (6 bases). Germline V gene lookup returns CDR1 SEHNR and CDR2 FQNEAQ (reference sequence). This CDR3 has 17 residues. Trimming took off 5 bases at V and 1 base at J, with 19 bases between the two ends.

This chain uses TRBV7-9 with TRBJ1-5; no definite D call. Germline CDR1 reads SEHNR; CDR2 reads FQNEAQ (reference sequence). This CDR3 spans 13 amino acids. The ends were cut back, 3 bases at V and 1 base at J, with 4 bases in the middle. The CDR3 region is CASSLNSNQPQHF. In nucleotides, the CDR3 is TGTGCCAGCAGCTTGAACAGCAATCAGCCCCAGCATTTT. Complete variable domain (other parts from reference TRBV7-9 and TRBJ1-5): DTGVSQNPRHKITKRGQNVTFRCDPISEHNRLYWYRQTLGQGPEFLTYFQNEAQLEKSRLLSDRFSAERPKGSFSTLEIQRTEQGDSAMYLCASSLNSNQPQHFGDGTRLSIL.

The chain employs TRBV3-1 (or the pseudogene TRBV3-2) and TRBJ1-5; D gene uncertain. Germline V gene sequence: CDR1 LGHDT, CDR2 YNNKEL (reference sequence). V was shortened by 0 bases and J by 8 bases, with 11 bases between the two germline ends. CDR3 size: 14 residues. This CDR3 is CASSQEGTLEPQHF. The CDR3 nucleotides read TGTGCCAGCAGCCAAGAAGGCACGTTGGAGCCCCAGCATTTT.

The V call is TRBV5-6, the J call TRBJ1-1; no clear D gene. The CDR3 loop spans 14 amino acids. Germline assignment: CDR1 SGHDT and CDR2 YYEEEE. V lost 0 bases to trimming and J lost 1 base, with 7 bases between them. CDR3 sequence: CASSLGRANTEAFF. The CDR3 nucleotides are TGTGCCAGCAGCTTGGGACGTGCGAACACTGAAGCTTTCTTT. The full variable domain, rest sourced from reference TRBV5-6 and TRBJ1-1, is DAGVTQSPTHLIKTRGQQVTLRCSPKSGHDTVSWYQQALGQGPQFIFQYYEEEERQRGNFPDRFSGHQFPNYSSELNVNALLLGDSALYLCASSLGRANTEAFFGQGTRLTVV.

This clone came up a few times. The V gene is TRBV6-1, the J gene TRBJ1-5; D is undetermined. Germline CDR1 MNHNS, CDR2 SASEGT. The CDR3 spans 18 residues. Trimming removed 1 base from V and 1 base from J, with 17 bases in between. The CDR3 DNA sequence: TGTGCCAGCAGTGAAGGGTTACAGTCTCCAGCAAGCAATCAGCCCCAGCATTTT. This gives the protein CASSEGLQSPASNQPQHF.